The clone carrying this T cell receptor (beta chain) came up many times. This specimen belongs to a study of immune heterogeneity within non-small cell lung tumors. Bulk tumor genomic DNA, 550 to 650 ng per sample, was the template. Several far-apart biopsies were taken per primary tumor during surgery. Untreated, newly diagnosed non-small cell lung cancer patients underwent curative surgery. The germline V gene has CDR1 SGHTA and CDR2 FQGNSA. The CDR3 contains 16 residues. V dropped 3 bases and J dropped 2 bases, with 17 bases sitting between them. For the TCR beta CDR3, multiplex PCR with 32 V and 13 J primers performed the amplification. TCRdb re-derived calls from the multiplex PCR reads in MiXCR, one entry per CDR3 protein. The profile shows approximately 14,000 distinct CDR3 sequences, roughly 30% of them singletons.

Sample: lung tumor tissue. This clonotype was obtained from a man aged 35-49 years with non-small cell lung cancer. This chain links TRBV7-2 with TRBJ2-7; possible D gene TRBD2, 6 bases. The CDR3: CASSLGGGPPPYEQYF. The DNA for the CDR3 is TGTGCCAGCAGCTTGGGGGGAGGACCGCCGCCCTACGAGCAGTACTTC.